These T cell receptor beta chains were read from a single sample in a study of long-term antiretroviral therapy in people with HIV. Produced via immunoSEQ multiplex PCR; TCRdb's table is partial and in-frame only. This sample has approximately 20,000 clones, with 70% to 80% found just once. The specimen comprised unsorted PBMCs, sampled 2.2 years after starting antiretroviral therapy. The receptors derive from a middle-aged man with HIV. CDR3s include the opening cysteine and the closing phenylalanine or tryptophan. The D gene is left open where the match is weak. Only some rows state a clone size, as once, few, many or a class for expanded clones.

cdr3_nt: TGTGCCAGCAGCGATCGAGGTGGCACTGAAGCTTTCTTT; cdr3_aa: CASSDRGGTEAFF; d_call: .; clone_size: .; v_call: TRBV7-9; j_call: TRBJ1-1
cdr3_nt: TGTGCCAGCAGCGTAGCAGGGAGCGGTGAGCAGTTCTTC; cdr3_aa: CASSVAGSGEQFF; d_call: .; clone_size: .; v_call: TRBV9; j_call: TRBJ2-1
cdr3_nt: TGTGCCAGCAGCGGGGGACAGGGGGTAAGAACTGAAGCTTTCTTT; cdr3_aa: CASSGGQGVRTEAFF; d_call: TRBD1; clone_size: .; v_call: TRBV9; j_call: TRBJ1-1
cdr3_nt: TGTGCCAGCACCCTGACTGCCGGAAACACCATATATTTT; cdr3_aa: CASTLTAGNTIYF; d_call: .; clone_size: .; v_call: TRBV28; j_call: TRBJ1-3
cdr3_nt: TGTGCCAGCAGCCTGGACAGGGGGGGAGCCAAAAACATTCAGTACTTC; cdr3_aa: CASSLDRGGAKNIQYF; d_call: TRBD1; clone_size: once; v_call: TRBV5-4; j_call: TRBJ2-4
cdr3_nt: TGTGCCAGCTTAGGGAGAGGCGAGCAGTACTTC; cdr3_aa: CASLGRGEQYF; d_call: .; clone_size: .; v_call: TRBV7-9; j_call: TRBJ2-7
cdr3_nt: TGTGCCAGCAGTCTTAGGATCCGGGACGGAAGTAACTATGGCTACACCTTC; cdr3_aa: CASSLRIRDGSNYGYTF; d_call: .; clone_size: .; v_call: TRBV27; j_call: TRBJ1-2
cdr3_nt: TGTGCCAGCGTCCCGGGACTAGGGGAATTCGGGGAGCTGTTTTTT; cdr3_aa: CASVPGLGEFGELFF; d_call: TRBD2; clone_size: once; v_call: TRBV6-5; j_call: TRBJ2-2
cdr3_nt: TGTGCCAGCAGCTTAGGGACTAGCGGGAGTGTAGATACGCAGTATTTT; cdr3_aa: CASSLGTSGSVDTQYF; d_call: TRBD2; clone_size: .; v_call: TRBV7-2; j_call: TRBJ2-3
cdr3_nt: TGTGCCAGCAGCCGCAGGGCAGGGGACACTGAAGCTTTCTTT; cdr3_aa: CASSRRAGDTEAFF; d_call: .; clone_size: .; v_call: TRBV7-6; j_call: TRBJ1-1
cdr3_nt: TGTGCCAGCAGCTTGGAAAGAAATTCACCCCTCCACTTT; cdr3_aa: CASSLERNSPLHF; d_call: .; clone_size: few; v_call: TRBV7-9; j_call: TRBJ1-6
cdr3_nt: TGTGCCAGCAGCTTCCTAAGGGACAGGGGTAGCAATCAGCCCCAGCATTTT; cdr3_aa: CASSFLRDRGSNQPQHF; d_call: TRBD1; clone_size: .; v_call: TRBV7-9; j_call: TRBJ1-5
cdr3_nt: TGTGCCAGCAGCTTTCGGACAGGGGGCTCCGAGCAGTACTTC; cdr3_aa: CASSFRTGGSEQYF; d_call: TRBD1; clone_size: few; v_call: TRBV7-2; j_call: TRBJ2-7
cdr3_nt: TGTGCCAGCAGTCAAAGACAGGAGTTAGGTACCCAGTACTTC; cdr3_aa: CASSQRQELGTQYF; d_call: .; clone_size: .; v_call: TRBV2; j_call: TRBJ2-5
cdr3_nt: TGCGCCAGCAGCCGAGGGTCTTCGAACACCGGGGAGCTGTTTTTT; cdr3_aa: CASSRGSSNTGELFF; d_call: .; clone_size: .; v_call: TRBV5-1; j_call: TRBJ2-2
cdr3_nt: TGTGCCAGCTCACGACTTCAGCGGGGAGCCGGGGAGCTGTTTTTT; cdr3_aa: CASSRLQRGAGELFF; d_call: TRBD2; clone_size: .; v_call: TRBV18; j_call: TRBJ2-2
cdr3_nt: TGTGCCAGCAGCACCCGGGGGGGTTACGAGCAGTACTTC; cdr3_aa: CASSTRGGYEQYF; d_call: TRBD2; clone_size: .; v_call: TRBV5-4; j_call: TRBJ2-7
cdr3_nt: TGTGCCAGCAGTCCCCGGACAGGGAAGCCGCCCCAGCATTTT; cdr3_aa: CASSPRTGKPPQHF; d_call: TRBD1; clone_size: .; v_call: TRBV6-5; j_call: TRBJ1-5
cdr3_nt: TGCGCCAGCAGCTTAACCGGAAGCTACGAGCAGTACTTC; cdr3_aa: CASSLTGSYEQYF; d_call: .; clone_size: .; v_call: TRBV5-1; j_call: TRBJ2-7
cdr3_nt: TGTGCCAGCAGTTACTCGAGACAGCGATCCTACGAGCAGTACTTC; cdr3_aa: CASSYSRQRSYEQYF; d_call: .; clone_size: .; v_call: TRBV6-5; j_call: TRBJ2-7
cdr3_nt: TGTGCCACCAGCAGAGGAGGGGGCTCGGACTACGAGCAGTACTTC; cdr3_aa: CATSRGGGSDYEQYF; d_call: TRBD1; clone_size: .; v_call: TRBV15; j_call: TRBJ2-7
cdr3_nt: TGTGCCAGCAGACAGGGAGGTAACACTGAAGCTTTCTTT; cdr3_aa: CASRQGGNTEAFF; d_call: .; clone_size: .; v_call: TRBV28; j_call: TRBJ1-1
cdr3_nt: TGTGCCAGCAGCTTAGTTGCCGGGCCAGGGAACACTGAAGCTTTCTTT; cdr3_aa: CASSLVAGPGNTEAFF; d_call: .; clone_size: .; v_call: TRBV7-2; j_call: TRBJ1-1
cdr3_nt: TGTGCCTGGAGTGTTGGGGCTTTTGGCACTGAAGCTTTCTTT; cdr3_aa: CAWSVGAFGTEAFF; d_call: .; clone_size: .; v_call: TRBV30; j_call: TRBJ1-1
cdr3_nt: TGTGCCAGCACCAGGGACCGACCAACTAATGAAAAACTGTTTTTT; cdr3_aa: CASTRDRPTNEKLFF; d_call: .; clone_size: .; v_call: TRBV6-1; j_call: TRBJ1-4
cdr3_nt: TGTGCCAGCAGCCGGGACAGGACCGCCAGGATAAACATTCAGTACTTC; cdr3_aa: CASSRDRTARINIQYF; d_call: TRBD1; clone_size: .; v_call: TRBV7-8; j_call: TRBJ2-4
cdr3_nt: TGTGCCTGGAGTGGCCCGGGACTAGCGGGGGGTGACTACAATGAGCAGTTCTTC; cdr3_aa: CAWSGPGLAGGDYNEQFF; d_call: TRBD2; clone_size: .; v_call: TRBV30; j_call: TRBJ2-1
cdr3_nt: TGTGCCAGCAGCTGGAGGACAGGGGGTTTCTACAATGAGCAGTTCTTC; cdr3_aa: CASSWRTGGFYNEQFF; d_call: TRBD1; clone_size: once; v_call: TRBV5-6; j_call: TRBJ2-1
cdr3_nt: TGTGCCCAGAAGGGCAGGTCGGGTGGCTACACCTTC; cdr3_aa: CAQKGRSGGYTF; d_call: .; clone_size: .; v_call: TRBV30; j_call: TRBJ1-2
cdr3_nt: TGTGCCACCAGCAGAGATACCCTAGGGCTTGGTGAGCAGTTCTTC; cdr3_aa: CATSRDTLGLGEQFF; d_call: .; clone_size: .; v_call: TRBV15; j_call: TRBJ2-1
cdr3_nt: TGTGCCAGCTCACCAGGGGGGCGGACGACAGATACGCAGTATTTT; cdr3_aa: CASSPGGRTTDTQYF; d_call: .; clone_size: .; v_call: TRBV18; j_call: TRBJ2-3
cdr3_nt: TGTGCCAGCAGTCCTTGGACTAGCGGGGACGCGAACACCGGGGAGCTGTTTTTT; cdr3_aa: CASSPWTSGDANTGELFF; d_call: TRBD2; clone_size: .; v_call: TRBV28; j_call: TRBJ2-2
cdr3_nt: TGTGCCAGTAGTATAGCGACAGGGATCTACGAGCAGTACTTC; cdr3_aa: CASSIATGIYEQYF; d_call: TRBD1; clone_size: .; v_call: TRBV19; j_call: TRBJ2-7
cdr3_nt: TGTGCCAGCAGTCAGGTACAGGGTGGGGTTGAAAAACTGTTTTTT; cdr3_aa: CASSQVQGGVEKLFF; d_call: .; clone_size: .; v_call: TRBV28; j_call: TRBJ1-4
cdr3_nt: TGTGCCAGCAGGCAGGCGGGCAGAACATTTGAGACCCAGTACTTC; cdr3_aa: CASRQAGRTFETQYF; d_call: .; clone_size: .; v_call: TRBV27; j_call: TRBJ2-5
cdr3_nt: TGTGCCAGCAGTTACTCGGGGAGGGGAGGGCTGAGAGGCTACACCTTC; cdr3_aa: CASSYSGRGGLRGYTF; d_call: .; clone_size: .; v_call: TRBV6-5; j_call: TRBJ1-2
cdr3_nt: TGTGCCAGCACCCTCCATGGCACAGGGGACGCTTTCTTT; cdr3_aa: CASTLHGTGDAFF; d_call: TRBD1; clone_size: .; v_call: TRBV28; j_call: TRBJ1-1
cdr3_nt: TGTGCCAGCAGTGCCGGGACGGTATATAGCAATCAGCCCCAGCATTTT; cdr3_aa: CASSAGTVYSNQPQHF; d_call: .; clone_size: .; v_call: TRBV2; j_call: TRBJ1-5
cdr3_nt: TGTGCCAGCCTACCGGAAACCCGAGGGACTGAAGCTTTCTTT; cdr3_aa: CASLPETRGTEAFF; d_call: .; clone_size: once; v_call: TRBV18; j_call: TRBJ1-1
cdr3_nt: TGTGCCAGCAGCCCTGTAGGGGACACTGAAGCTTTCTTT; cdr3_aa: CASSPVGDTEAFF; d_call: .; clone_size: .; v_call: TRBV7-9; j_call: TRBJ1-1
cdr3_nt: TGTGCCAGTAGTATGAAGGCCCAGTACTATGGCTACACCTTC; cdr3_aa: CASSMKAQYYGYTF; d_call: .; clone_size: .; v_call: TRBV19; j_call: TRBJ1-2
cdr3_nt: TGCGCCAGCAGCCACCGGAGCGGGGGCAGCTCCTACAATGAGCAGTTCTTC; cdr3_aa: CASSHRSGGSSYNEQFF; d_call: TRBD2; clone_size: .; v_call: TRBV4-1; j_call: TRBJ2-1
cdr3_nt: TGTGCCAGCGGCAGGACGGGGGGCGAGCAGTACTTC; cdr3_aa: CASGRTGGEQYF; d_call: TRBD2; clone_size: .; v_call: TRBV7-2; j_call: TRBJ2-7
cdr3_nt: TGCGCCAGCAGCTTGCAGCGGGGGGGGGCAGATACGCAGTATTTT; cdr3_aa: CASSLQRGGADTQYF; d_call: TRBD2; clone_size: .; v_call: TRBV5-1; j_call: TRBJ2-3
cdr3_nt: TGTGCCAGCAGTGAAAGACCCTCTGGGGCCAACGTCCTGACTTTC; cdr3_aa: CASSERPSGANVLTF; d_call: .; clone_size: .; v_call: TRBV6-1; j_call: TRBJ2-6
cdr3_nt: TGTGCCTGGAGTGTAGACCCCTCCAGGGCTAGTTACAATGAGCAGTTCTTC; cdr3_aa: CAWSVDPSRASYNEQFF; d_call: .; clone_size: few; v_call: TRBV30; j_call: TRBJ2-1
cdr3_nt: TGTGCCAGCAGCCAAGGCCCTGGAGAGTCTGGCTACACCTTC; cdr3_aa: CASSQGPGESGYTF; d_call: .; clone_size: .; v_call: TRBV4-2; j_call: TRBJ1-2
cdr3_nt: TGTGCCAGCAGCCACGGACTAGCTTACTACGAGCAGTACTTC; cdr3_aa: CASSHGLAYYEQYF; d_call: TRBD2; clone_size: .; v_call: TRBV7-2; j_call: TRBJ2-7
cdr3_nt: TGTGCCAGCAGTTTATTTGGGACCTCCTACGAGCAGTACTTC; cdr3_aa: CASSLFGTSYEQYF; d_call: .; clone_size: once; v_call: TRBV27; j_call: TRBJ2-7
cdr3_nt: TGTGCCAGCAGTTCCCTTGGACTAGCGGGGGGACCAAGCTACAATGAGCAGTTCTTC; cdr3_aa: CASSSLGLAGGPSYNEQFF; d_call: TRBD2; clone_size: once; v_call: TRBV28; j_call: TRBJ2-1
cdr3_nt: TGTGCCAGCAGTTTAGGACTAGCGGGTCTCACAGATACGCAGTATTTT; cdr3_aa: CASSLGLAGLTDTQYF; d_call: TRBD2; clone_size: .; v_call: TRBV27; j_call: TRBJ2-3
cdr3_nt: TGTGCCAGCAGCCAAGGTACTAGCGGGGGGGGGACAGATACGCAGTATTTT; cdr3_aa: CASSQGTSGGGTDTQYF; d_call: TRBD2; clone_size: .; v_call: TRBV4-2; j_call: TRBJ2-3
cdr3_nt: TGTGCCAGCAGCCGTAAATCGACTAGCGGGCAGACCCAGTACTTC; cdr3_aa: CASSRKSTSGQTQYF; d_call: TRBD2; clone_size: .; v_call: TRBV6-5; j_call: TRBJ2-5
cdr3_nt: TGTGCCAGCAGTCCAGGGCGGTTTCGGGAAAAACTGTTTTTT; cdr3_aa: CASSPGRFREKLFF; d_call: .; clone_size: medium-sized; v_call: TRBV27; j_call: TRBJ1-4
cdr3_nt: TGTGCCAGCAGCATAGACAGGGTCCAAAACATTCAGTACTTC; cdr3_aa: CASSIDRVQNIQYF; d_call: TRBD1; clone_size: .; v_call: TRBV7-2; j_call: TRBJ2-4
cdr3_nt: TGTGCCAGCAGCCCGGGTAACGACGAGCAGTACTTC; cdr3_aa: CASSPGNDEQYF; d_call: .; clone_size: .; v_call: TRBV5-4; j_call: TRBJ2-7
cdr3_nt: TGTGCCAGCAGCTTACTGGGGGCCGGAGGGAACACTGAAGCTTTCTTT; cdr3_aa: CASSLLGAGGNTEAFF; d_call: .; clone_size: .; v_call: TRBV11-3; j_call: TRBJ1-1